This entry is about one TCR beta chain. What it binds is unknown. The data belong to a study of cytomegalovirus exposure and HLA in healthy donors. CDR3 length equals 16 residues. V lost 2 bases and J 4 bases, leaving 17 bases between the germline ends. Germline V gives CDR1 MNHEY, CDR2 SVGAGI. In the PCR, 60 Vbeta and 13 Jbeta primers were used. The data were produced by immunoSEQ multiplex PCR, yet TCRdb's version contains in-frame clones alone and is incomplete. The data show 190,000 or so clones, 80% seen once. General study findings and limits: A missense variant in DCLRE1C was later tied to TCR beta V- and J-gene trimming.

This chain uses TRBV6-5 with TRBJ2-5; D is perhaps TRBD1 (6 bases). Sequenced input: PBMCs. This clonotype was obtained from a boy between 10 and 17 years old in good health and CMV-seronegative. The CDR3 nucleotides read TGTGCCAGCAGTTACGGTACAGGGCACCTGGCAGAGACCCAGTACTTC. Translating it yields CASSYGTGHLAETQYF.